A single sample gave rise to the 11 T cell receptor beta chains below, sequenced in a study of cytomegalovirus exposure and HLA in healthy donors. Researchers ran the PCR with 60 Vbeta and 13 Jbeta primers. TCRdb keeps only in-frame clones here, not all; method: immunoSEQ multiplex PCR. Of fewer than 130,000 clones detected, over 60% appear once; the ten largest clones hold roughly 1.2%. Source material: PBMCs. The source is a woman aged 30 to 39 in good health and CMV-seronegative.

The chain joins TRBV28 to TRBJ2-4, with a weak D call TRBD1 (7 bases). Trimming stripped 6 bases from V and 3 bases from J, with 9 bases between. This CDR3 is built from 13 residues. Germline lookup yields CDR1 MDHEN and CDR2 SYDVKM. The CDR3 DNA is TGTGCCAGCAGGCAGGGGGGCAAAAACATTCAGTACTTC. It yields the protein CASRQGGKNIQYF.

This clone was seen only a few times. The chain joins TRBV4-3 to TRBJ2-6, with D hard to call. The CDR3 has 18 amino acids. Germline lookup yields CDR1 LGHNA and CDR2 YSLEER. Trimming removed 1 base from V and 0 bases from J, with 13 bases in between. CDR3 bases: TGCGCCAGCAGCCAAGTTCTCCAACTGCTCTCTGGGGCCAACGTCCTGACTTTC. This codes for CASSQVLQLLSGANVLTF.

The V and J genes are TRBV7-2 and TRBJ2-1, with TRBD1 matching 7 bases. The germline V gene encodes CDR1 SGHTA and CDR2 FQGNSA. Unmatched junction bases numbered 6, after V lost 0 bases and J lost 4 bases. The CDR3 consists of 16 residues. The CDR3 region is CASSLAPGTVYNEQFF. As DNA, the CDR3 is TGTGCCAGCAGCTTAGCCCCCGGGACAGTGTACAATGAGCAGTTCTTC.

This chain links TRBV6-5 with TRBJ2-1, with D perhaps matching TRBD2 (6 bases). CDR1 MNHEY and CDR2 SVGAGI come from the germline V gene. Between the trimmed V and J ends, which lost 5 bases and 7 bases, there was a span of 12 bases. There are 13 residues in the CDR3. The CDR3 loop reads CASSPRRGNEQFF. CDR3 sequence (DNA): TGTGCCAGCAGTCCCAGACGGGGGAATGAGCAGTTCTTC.

This clone appeared a single time. The J gene is TRBJ2-7, the V gene TRBV25-1, with D perhaps matching TRBD1 (6 bases). CDR3 length: 17 amino acids. Germline values: CDR1 MGHDK, CDR2 SYGVNS. V was clipped by 3 bases and J by 4 bases, with 22 bases between them. In DNA form, the CDR3 reads TGTGCCAGCAGTGATAGTGGCGCTCGGCAGGGGAGTTACGAGCAGTACTTC. It yields the protein CASSDSGARQGSYEQYF.

The gene calls are TRBV7-9 and TRBJ2-5; 10 positions agree with TRBD1. Germline V gives CDR1 SEHNR, CDR2 FQNEAQ (reference sequence). V trimming: 5 bases; J trimming: 7 bases; junction bases outside the gene matches: 7. The CDR3 extends over 14 amino acids. The CDR3 sequence: CASSPEGTGVTQYF. The CDR3 bases are TGTGCCAGCAGCCCCGAGGGGACAGGGGTGACCCAGTACTTC.

The J gene is TRBJ2-1, the V gene TRBV13, with 11 bases lining up with TRBD2. The J segment lost 8 bases and the V segment lost 5 bases, leaving 8 bases of the junction unmatched. This CDR3 has 15 amino acids. Germline V gene sequence: CDR1 PRHDT, CDR2 FYEKMQ (reference sequence). In DNA form, the CDR3 reads TGTGCCAGCAGCCTTTCGGGACTAGCGGCATATGAGCAGTTCTTC. Its translation: CASSLSGLAAYEQFF.

The chain has TRBV25-1 and TRBJ2-7, with a weak D call TRBD1 (6 bases). The CDR3 extends over 12 amino acids. V lost 5 bases, J lost 7 bases, and 12 bases lay in between. CDR1 and CDR2 (germline): MGHDK, SYGVNS. The CDR3 bases are TGTGCCAGCAGTTTACAGGGAAGTGAGCAGTACTTC. This codes for CASSLQGSEQYF.

This chain joins TRBV6-1 and TRBJ1-2, with 11 bases lining up with TRBD1. Trimming cost V 3 bases and J 4 bases; bases outside gene matches: 10. The CDR3 runs to 17 residues. The germline V gene encodes CDR1 MNHNS and CDR2 SASEGT. DNA of the CDR3: TGTGCCAGCAGTGACCCGGGACAGGGGGAGGGTGGCTATGGCTACACCTTC. Translation: CASSDPGQGEGGYGYTF.

This chain links TRBV27 with TRBJ2-1, with 8 bases matching TRBD2. The germline V gene encodes CDR1 MNHEY and CDR2 SMNVEV (reference sequence). The CDR3 runs 13 residues. The V gene end was trimmed by 8 bases and the J gene end by 8 bases; junction bases not matched to a gene: 8. CDR3 DNA sequence: TGTGCCAGCTCGCTCGGGGGGGGCGATGAGCAGTTCTTC. This codes for CASSLGGGDEQFF.

The chain carries TRBV2 and TRBJ2-1, with TRBD2 matching 8 bases. CDR1 and CDR2 (germline): SNHLY, FYNNEI. V shed 3 bases, J shed 7 bases, and the junction held 11 bases outside the gene matches. The CDR3 runs to 16 residues. The CDR3 DNA is TGTGCCAGCAGTGACTTAGCGGGGCCGGGGGTGAATGAGCAGTTCTTC. Protein product: CASSDLAGPGVNEQFF.